This T cell receptor beta chain was obtained from a study of molecular identifiers for immune sequencing clone quantification. TCRdb analysed the PCR reads with MiXCR anew, one entry per CDR3 protein. The table shows over 550,000 distinct CDR3 sequences, with approximately 24% occurring only once. Losses at the gene ends were 3 bases for V and 4 bases for J; bases not matched to a gene: 20. CDR1 is MDHEN and CDR2 is SYDVKM in the germline V gene. The CDR3 runs 20 residues. This clonotype was seen a few times. The sequenced material came from naive CD8+ T cells from blood, with Jurkat cell RNA spiked in. The subset is: FACS-sorted CD8+CD4-CCR7+CD45RA+ naive T cells. The chain carries TRBV28 and TRBJ2-2; 7 nucleotides align to TRBD2. This clonotype was obtained from a human donor in good health. Some libraries in this study had Jurkat cell RNA spiked in. CDR3 DNA: TGTGCCAGCAGTTTCTTCTACCTGTCCGGGACTAAAGATGTCACCGGGGAGCTGTTTTTT. This sequence encodes CASSFFYLSGTKDVTGELFF.